A single sample gave rise to the 16 T cell receptor beta chains below, sequenced in a study of cytomegalovirus exposure and HLA in healthy donors. A multiplex PCR was run with 60 Vbeta primers and 13 Jbeta primers. Here immunoSEQ multiplex PCR was the method, and the copy in TCRdb shows in-frame clones only, minus some. The profile shows around 45,000 clones, about half of them singletons. The sequencing sample was made of PBMCs. These receptors were obtained from a man between 60 and 70 years old in good health and CMV-seronegative.

The chain couples TRBV7-9 to TRBJ2-4; TRBD2 matches 11 bases. The CDR3 totals 15 residues. Germline lookup yields CDR1 SEHNR and CDR2 FQNEAQ (reference sequence). V shed 4 bases and J 7 bases; nucleotides not matched to a gene: 6. CDR3 protein: CASSSSGLAVNIQYF. In DNA form, the CDR3 reads TGTGCCAGCAGCTCGTCGGGACTAGCGGTCAACATTCAGTACTTC.

This rearrangement joins TRBV7-6 to TRBJ2-7; no clear D gene. Germline V gene data show CDR1 as SGHVS and CDR2 as FNYEAQ. The ends were cut back, 1 base at V and 1 base at J, with 17 bases in the middle. The CDR3 loop spans 17 amino acids. The CDR3 protein is CASSLGPALDVSYEQYF. The CDR3 DNA follows: TGTGCCAGCAGCTTAGGACCTGCGCTAGACGTGTCCTACGAGCAGTACTTC.

As concerns this clone: Sequence at one end of the junction differs from germline and may be a read error. This sample includes further DNA sequences coding for the same CDR3. V usage is TRBV9 and J usage is TRBJ2-2; D not resolved. Germline assignment: CDR1 SGDLS and CDR2 YYNGEE. The CDR3 has 14 amino acids. The CDR3 region has the DNA TGTGCTAGCAGCGCCGGTCACGCCACCGGGGAGCTGTTTTTT. It translates to CASSAGHATGELFF.

The V call is TRBV5-4, the J call TRBJ1-1, with TRBD1 identical over 7 bases. Germline V gene data show CDR1 as SGHNT and CDR2 as YYREEE (reference sequence). The CDR3 sequence is 17 residues long. V lost 4 bases and J lost 0; bases outside the gene matches: 12. CDR3 bases: TGTGCCAGCAGCCGGGGAGAGAGGGGGCCATTGAACACTGAAGCTTTCTTT. Amino acids: CASSRGERGPLNTEAFF.

The chain combines TRBV28 with TRBJ1-2, with 7 bases fitting TRBD1. The CDR3 totals 14 residues. Germline CDR1 MDHEN, CDR2 SYDVKM. V lost 3 bases to trimming and J lost 4 bases; unmatched junction nucleotides: 5. CDR3 sequence: CASSLGQQIYGYTF. The CDR3 DNA reads as TGTGCCAGCAGTTTGGGACAGCAAATCTATGGCTACACCTTC.

This clone occurred a few times. The genes are TRBV5-4 and TRBJ2-1, with 7 bases matching TRBD2. Trimming removed 0 bases from V and 0 bases from J; junction bases left unmatched: 3. The CDR3 is 16 residues long. Per the germline V gene, CDR1 is SGHNT and CDR2 is YYREEE (reference sequence). The CDR3 DNA reads as TGTGCCAGCAGCTTGGCTGGCGGGAGCTCCTACAATGAGCAGTTCTTC. Translated, it gives CASSLAGGSSYNEQFF. Supplemented by reference TRBV5-4 and TRBJ2-1, the full variable domain reads ETGVTQSPTHLIKTRGQQVTLRCSSQSGHNTVSWYQQALGQGPQFIFQYYREEENGRGNFPPRFSGLQFPNYSSELNVNALELDDSALYLCASSLAGGSSYNEQFFGPGTRLTVL.

This chain connects TRBV7-2 to TRBJ1-5; D gene ambiguous. V lost 2 bases, J lost 7 bases, and 9 bases lay in between. Germline V lookup: CDR1 SGHTA, CDR2 FQGNSA. This CDR3 region has 13 residues. CDR3 DNA sequence: TGTGCCAGCAGCTTAAAAGGAGACCAGCCCCAGCATTTT. This sequence encodes CASSLKGDQPQHF.

This clone came up once. The rearrangement links TRBV7-8 to TRBJ2-3; D remains unclear. The germline V and J ends were trimmed by 0 bases and 0 bases, with 10 bases remaining between them. The CDR3 has 16 amino acids. Germline values: CDR1 SGHVS, CDR2 FQNEAQ. The chain's CDR3 is CASSLAVGASTDTQYF. The CDR3 DNA sequence: TGTGCCAGCAGCTTAGCAGTAGGAGCTAGCACAGATACGCAGTATTTT. Using reference TRBV7-8 and TRBJ2-3 for the parts outside the CDR3, the full variable domain is GAGVSQSPRYKVAKRGQDVALRCDPISGHVSLFWYQQALGQGPEFLTYFQNEAQLDKSGLPSDRFFAERPEGSVSTLKIQRTQQEDSAVYLCASSLAVGASTDTQYFGPGTRLTVL.

This chain uses TRBV5-1 with TRBJ2-7, with D perhaps TRBD1 (5 bases). This CDR3 region has 14 residues. Per germline, CDR1 SGHRS and CDR2 YFSETQ. V lost 0 bases, J lost 5 bases, and 12 bases lay in between. This CDR3 is CASSLGQSQDEQYF. As DNA, the CDR3 is TGCGCCAGCAGCTTGGGACAGTCCCAAGACGAGCAGTACTTC.

The chain recombines TRBV9 with TRBJ2-1, with a weak D call TRBD2 (5 bases). The V end was cut by 0 bases, the J end by 6 bases, with 13 bases between. The CDR3 has 15 residues. The germline V gene encodes CDR1 SGDLS and CDR2 YYNGEE. This CDR3 reads CASSVGVGVGNEQFF. The CDR3 DNA reads TGTGCCAGCAGCGTAGGGGTGGGAGTAGGCAATGAGCAGTTCTTC.

The chain links TRBV4-2 to TRBJ2-1, with D perhaps TRBD2 (5 bases). With 0 bases removed from V and 2 bases from J, the gap between germline ends came to 17 bases. The CDR3 runs to 18 residues. In germline, CDR1 is LGHNA, CDR2 YNFKEQ. The CDR3 here is CASSQEGTEAAPYNEQFF. As DNA, the CDR3 is TGTGCCAGCAGCCAAGAAGGTACGGAGGCAGCCCCCTACAATGAGCAGTTCTTC.

This clone came up a few times. The gene calls are TRBV6-1 and TRBJ1-2; tentative D call: TRBD1 (6 bases). The CDR3 runs to 14 residues. The germline gives CDR1 MNHNS, CDR2 SASEGT. V lost 6 bases to trimming and J lost 4 bases, with 15 bases between them. DNA of the CDR3: TGTGCCAGCAGCAAGGGGGACGGTGGCTATGGCTACACCTTC. It specifies CASSKGDGGYGYTF.

This clone was seen only a few times. The rearrangement uses TRBV2 and TRBJ2-3; 10 nucleotides line up with TRBD1. The J segment lost 6 bases and the V segment lost 2 bases, leaving 2 bases of the junction unmatched. CDR1 and CDR2 from the germline V gene are SNHLY and FYNNEI. The CDR3 is 14 amino acids. CDR3 in amino acids: CASSERGQGDTQYF. CDR3 nucleotide sequence: TGTGCCAGCAGTGAAAGGGGACAGGGGGATACGCAGTATTTT.

V and J are TRBV11-2 and TRBJ1-1, with D unclear. CDR1 SGHAT and CDR2 FQNNGV come from the germline V gene. Trimming took off 6 bases at V and 5 bases at J, with 13 bases between the two ends. This CDR3 region has 13 residues. The CDR3 DNA sequence: TGTGCCAGCAGGCCGCGGGCGGGAACTGAAGCTTTCTTT. This translates into CASRPRAGTEAFF.

The chain recombines TRBV6-5 with TRBJ2-7; tentatively, D is TRBD2 (5 bases). This CDR3 has 14 amino acids. Between the trimmed V and J ends, which lost 3 bases and 1 base, there was a span of 10 bases. Germline V gene lookup returns CDR1 MNHEY and CDR2 SVGAGI. CDR3 nucleotide sequence: TGTGCCAGCAGTTATAGCGTCTCATCCTACGAGCAGTACTTC. Its translation: CASSYSVSSYEQYF.

This clone turned up a few times. J is TRBJ1-1 and V is TRBV6-5; 7 bases fit TRBD1. Germline trimming cut 6 bases from V and 8 bases from J; bases unmatched to any gene: 6. This CDR3 has 12 amino acids. The germline V gene has CDR1 MNHEY and CDR2 SVGAGI. The CDR3, as DNA: TGTGCCAGCAGACGGACAGGCGTCGAAGCTTTCTTT. It translates to CASRRTGVEAFF.